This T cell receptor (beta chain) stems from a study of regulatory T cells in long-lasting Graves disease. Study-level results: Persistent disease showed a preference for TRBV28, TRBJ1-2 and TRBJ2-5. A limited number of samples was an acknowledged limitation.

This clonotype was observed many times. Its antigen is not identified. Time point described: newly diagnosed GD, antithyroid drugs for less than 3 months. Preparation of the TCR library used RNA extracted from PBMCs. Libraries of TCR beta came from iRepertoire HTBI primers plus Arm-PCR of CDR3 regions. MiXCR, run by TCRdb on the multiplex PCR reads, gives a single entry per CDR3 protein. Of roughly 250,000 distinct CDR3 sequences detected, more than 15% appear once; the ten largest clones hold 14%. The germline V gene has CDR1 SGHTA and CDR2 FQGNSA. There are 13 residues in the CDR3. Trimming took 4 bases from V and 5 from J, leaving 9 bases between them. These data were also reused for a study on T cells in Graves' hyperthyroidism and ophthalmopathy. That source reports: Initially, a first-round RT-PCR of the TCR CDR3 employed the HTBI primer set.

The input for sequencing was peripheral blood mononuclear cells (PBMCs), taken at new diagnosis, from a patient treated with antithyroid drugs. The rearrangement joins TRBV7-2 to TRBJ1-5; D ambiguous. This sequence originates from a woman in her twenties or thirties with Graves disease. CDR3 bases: TGTGCCAGCAGCTCTCGTCTCGATCAGCCCCAGCATTTT. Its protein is CASSSRLDQPQHF.